This T cell receptor (beta chain) was documented in a study of blood T cell repertoires in COVID-19. This CDR3 is built from 17 residues. CDR1 is MNHEY, CDR2 SMNVEV, per germline (reference sequence). The junction had 16 bases not matched to a gene; V was cut back by 5 bases and J by 3 bases. Sequencing was performed with immunoSEQ multiplex PCR; in TCRdb, only in-frame clones are kept and a portion is missing. The sample lists roughly 250,000 clones; approximately 85% were seen once. The V gene is TRBV27, the J gene TRBJ2-7, with 7 bases identical to TRBD1. The sequencing sample was made of PBMCs or T cells enriched from blood (not recorded which). The receptor's source is a woman in her twenties or thirties who had recovered from COVID-19. The CDR3 bases are TGTGCCAGCAGTCCCCGGACAGGTTTCACCCAAGTCTACGAGCAGTACTTC. The encoded protein is CASSPRTGFTQVYEQYF.